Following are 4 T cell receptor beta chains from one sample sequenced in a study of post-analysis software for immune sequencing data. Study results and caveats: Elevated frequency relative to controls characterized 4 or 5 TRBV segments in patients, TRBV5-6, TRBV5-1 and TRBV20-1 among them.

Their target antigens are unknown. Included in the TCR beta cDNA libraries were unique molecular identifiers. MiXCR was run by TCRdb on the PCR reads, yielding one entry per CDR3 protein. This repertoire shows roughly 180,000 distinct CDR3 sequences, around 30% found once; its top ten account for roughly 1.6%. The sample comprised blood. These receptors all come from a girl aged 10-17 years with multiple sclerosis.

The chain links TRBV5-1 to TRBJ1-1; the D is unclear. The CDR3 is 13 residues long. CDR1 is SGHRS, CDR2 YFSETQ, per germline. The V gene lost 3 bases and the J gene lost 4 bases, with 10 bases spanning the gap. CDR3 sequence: CASSSGGLTEAFF. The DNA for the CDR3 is TGCGCCAGCAGCTCAGGCGGACTCACTGAAGCTTTCTTT.

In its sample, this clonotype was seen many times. This CDR3 is CASSQGREWGYEQYF. In nucleotides, the CDR3 is TGCGCCAGCAGCCAAGGGAGGGAATGGGGATACGAGCAGTACTTC. The chain couples TRBV4-1 to TRBJ2-7; D possibly corresponds to TRBD2 (6 bases). The CDR3 has 15 amino acids. The V gene lost 1 base and the J gene lost 4 bases, with 14 bases spanning the gap. In germline, CDR1 is MGHRA, CDR2 YSYEKL.

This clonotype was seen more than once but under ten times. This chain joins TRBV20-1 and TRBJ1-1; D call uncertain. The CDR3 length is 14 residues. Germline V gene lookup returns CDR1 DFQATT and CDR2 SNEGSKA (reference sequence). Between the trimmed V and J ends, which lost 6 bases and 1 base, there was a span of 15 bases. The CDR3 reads CSARRGLANTEAFF. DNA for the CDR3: TGCAGTGCCAGGCGGGGATTGGCGAACACTGAAGCTTTCTTT.

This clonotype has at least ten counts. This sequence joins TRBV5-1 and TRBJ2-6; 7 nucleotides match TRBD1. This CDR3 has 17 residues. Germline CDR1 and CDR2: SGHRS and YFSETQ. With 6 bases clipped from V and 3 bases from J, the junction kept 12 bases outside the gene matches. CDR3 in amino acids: CASTSPTGVYGANVLTF. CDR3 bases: TGCGCCAGCACCTCCCCTACAGGGGTCTATGGGGCCAACGTCCTGACTTTC.